Listed here are 15 T cell receptor beta chains from one sample, sequenced in a study of long-term antiretroviral therapy in people with HIV. The immunoSEQ assay was v3.0, run at survey level. Sequenced by immunoSEQ multiplex PCR; TCRdb stores in-frame clones only, minus some. The table includes under 20,000 clones, 79% detected once. The sequenced sample was unsorted PBMCs, obtained 2.3 years after starting antiretroviral therapy. Every receptor here comes from a middle-aged woman with HIV.

V gene TRBV2 combines with J gene TRBJ2-2; 7 nucleotides line up with TRBD1. Germline CDR1 reads SNHLY; CDR2 reads FYNNEI. Unmatched junction bases numbered 2, after V lost 4 bases and J lost 0 bases. This CDR3 is built from 15 residues. The CDR3 region is CASSGTGANTGELFF. CDR3 coding DNA: TGTGCCAGCAGTGGTACAGGGGCGAACACCGGGGAGCTGTTTTTT.

The chain couples TRBV11-2 to TRBJ1-2; D is perhaps TRBD1 (5 bases). The CDR3 extends over 16 amino acids. Germline CDR1 reads SGHAT; CDR2 reads FQNNGV. Trimming took 6 bases from V and 0 from J, leaving 17 bases between them. The CDR3 sequence: CASSLTGTLSNYGYTF. In nucleotides, the CDR3 is TGTGCCAGCAGTCTGACCGGGACGCTGTCTAACTATGGCTACACCTTC.

The chain carries TRBV7-9 and TRBJ1-1; 9 bases match TRBD1. Germline values: CDR1 SEHNR, CDR2 FQNEAQ (reference sequence). The CDR3 is made up of 15 amino acids. The V segment lost 7 bases and the J segment 0 bases; nucleotides outside the gene matches: 6. For the CDR3, the DNA is TGTGCCAGCATTCCGGGACAGGGCATGAACACTGAAGCTTTCTTT. Translating it yields CASIPGQGMNTEAFF.

The rearrangement joins TRBV19 to TRBJ2-1; 7 nucleotides align to TRBD1. CDR1 is LNHDA and CDR2 is SQIVND in the germline V gene (reference sequence). The CDR3 runs to 14 residues. The ends lost 7 bases at V and 8 bases at J; junction bases unmatched: 11. The CDR3 is CASKDQGDSHEQFF. The CDR3, as DNA: TGTGCCAGTAAAGACCAGGGGGATTCCCATGAGCAGTTCTTC. Together with reference TRBV19 and TRBJ2-1, the CDR3 gives the full variable domain: DGGITQSPKYLFRKEGQNVTLSCEQNLNHDAMYWYRQDPGQGLRLIYYSQIVNDFQKGDIAEGYSVSREKKESFPLTVTSAQKNPTAFYLCASKDQGDSHEQFFGPGTRLTVL.

J is TRBJ2-2 and V is TRBV9; 7 bases match TRBD2. Germline CDR1 is SGDLS and CDR2 is YYNGEE. V gave up 0 bases and J gave up 3 bases; unmatched junction bases: 2. The CDR3 extends over 15 amino acids. This chain's CDR3 is CASSVGLADTGELFF. CDR3 bases: TGTGCCAGCAGCGTAGGGCTAGCGGACACCGGGGAGCTGTTTTTT.

This rearrangement joins TRBV4-1 to TRBJ1-2, with D perhaps TRBD1 (5 bases). The CDR3 spans 14 residues. The V end was cut by 4 bases, the J end by 3 bases, with 12 bases between. Germline CDR1 reads MGHRA; CDR2 reads YSYEKL. CDR3 in amino acids: CASSLDSFDYGYTF. The CDR3 DNA is TGCGCCAGCAGCCTTGACAGTTTCGACTATGGCTACACCTTC.

The chain joins TRBV5-1 to TRBJ1-2; 8 bases map to TRBD1. This CDR3 is built from 15 residues. V shed 2 bases, J shed 2 bases, and the junction held 5 bases outside the gene matches. Germline CDR1 is SGHRS and CDR2 is YFSETQ. In DNA form, the CDR3 reads TGCGCCAGCAGCTTTGACAGGGGTGAGAACTATGGCTACACCTTC. Translating gives CASSFDRGENYGYTF.

V gene TRBV11-3 combines with J gene TRBJ1-6, with D perhaps TRBD1 (5 bases). Germline loops: CDR1 SGHNT, CDR2 YENEEA. The CDR3 sequence is 15 residues long. Trimming stripped 0 bases from V and 7 bases from J, with 10 bases between. The CDR3 sequence is CASSLEWGQNSPLHF. CDR3 bases: TGTGCCAGCAGCTTAGAATGGGGCCAGAATTCACCCCTCCACTTT.

The CDR3 sequence: CASSWGQGNEQFF. The CDR3 coding sequence is TGTGCCAGCAGCTGGGGACAGGGAAATGAGCAGTTCTTC. The genes are TRBV5-4 and TRBJ2-1, with 9 positions matching TRBD1. The ends lost 3 bases at V and 7 bases at J; junction bases unmatched: 2. Germline CDR1 SGHNT, CDR2 YYREEE (reference sequence). The CDR3 sequence is 13 residues long.

The CDR3 DNA sequence: TGTGCCAGCAGCTCGGGAATTGGCTACGAGCAGTACTTC. Its translation is CASSSGIGYEQYF. The chain uses TRBV11-3 and TRBJ2-7; the D gene is possibly TRBD2 (5 bases). Germline CDR1 reads SGHNT; CDR2 reads YENEEA. Trimming cost V 4 bases and J 3 bases, with 10 bases left between them. This CDR3 is built from 13 residues.

The chain employs TRBV19 and TRBJ1-2; TRBD1 aligns across 7 bases. Trimming cost V 4 bases and J 8 bases; bases outside gene matches: 10. Germline V gives CDR1 LNHDA, CDR2 SQIVND (reference sequence). This CDR3 spans 14 amino acids. The CDR3 sequence: CASSTWDSGRGYTF. The CDR3 DNA reads TGTGCCAGTAGTACCTGGGACAGCGGCAGAGGCTACACCTTC.

V is TRBV7-2 and J is TRBJ1-1, with 7 bases fitting TRBD1. V trimming: 8 bases; J trimming: 1 base; junction bases outside the gene matches: 4. CDR1 is SGHTA, CDR2 FQGNSA, per germline. The CDR3 runs 13 residues. The CDR3 sequence: CASQQGQNTEAFF. In DNA, the CDR3 is TGTGCCAGCCAACAGGGGCAGAACACTGAAGCTTTCTTT.

The rearrangement joins TRBV11-2 to TRBJ2-1, with D possibly matching TRBD2 (6 bases). The germline gives CDR1 SGHAT, CDR2 FQNNGV. The ends were cut back, 3 bases at V and 9 bases at J, with 12 bases in the middle. The CDR3 runs 13 residues. CDR3 protein: CASSLLGLTEQFF. The CDR3 DNA sequence: TGTGCCAGCAGCTTGCTTGGACTAACTGAGCAGTTCTTC.

This chain joins TRBV30 and TRBJ2-2, with D unclear. Germline assignment: CDR1 GTSNPN and CDR2 SVGIG (reference sequence). The CDR3 has 13 residues. The germline V and J ends were trimmed by 1 base and 8 bases, with 11 bases remaining between them. This CDR3 reads CAWSELGLGELFF. The CDR3, as DNA: TGTGCCTGGAGTGAATTAGGGCTTGGGGAGCTGTTTTTT.

This clone came up a few times. The chain uses TRBV7-9 and TRBJ2-7, with D possibly TRBD2 on 6 matching bases. The germline CDR1 and CDR2 sequences are SEHNR and FQNEAQ (reference sequence). Trimming took 1 base from V and 4 from J, leaving 11 bases between them. The CDR3 consists of 14 residues. CDR3 in DNA: TGTGCCAGCAGCTTAGACGGGAGTAGGTACGAGCAGTACTTC. This translates into CASSLDGSRYEQYF.